Listed below are T cell receptor beta chains from one sample, sequenced in a study of human T cells and chemical hapten exposure. TCRdb processed the RACE reads anew with MiXCR; each CDR3 protein has one entry. The sample consists of about 260,000 distinct CDR3 sequences, about 9% of them appearing once. The source material was whole blood, sampled in connection with sensitization to the hapten diphenylcyclopropenone (DPC). These receptors were collected from a woman aged 40 to 49 with alopecia areata. Some clones in this sample may be carry-over from other donors' samples. Both conserved end residues are part of each CDR3. Fields, in order: CDR3 DNA, CDR3 protein, CDR3 length, J gene, V gene, clone size, D gene. The D gene is left open where the match is weak. Clone size, where shown, is once, few, many, or a class for clones that have expanded.

TGTGCCAGCAAAGGGCTAGTGGCGAATGAGCAGTTCTTC | CASKGLVANEQFF | 13 | TRBJ2-1 | TRBV2 | - | -
TGTGCCAGCAGCGGAGGGACTAGCGGGACGTACAATGAGCAGTTCTTC | CASSGGTSGTYNEQFF | 16 | TRBJ2-1 | TRBV11-2 | - | TRBD2
TGTGCCAGCAGTTGGGGGGTCCGTCCCGAGCAGTACTTC | CASSWGVRPEQYF | 13 | TRBJ2-7 | TRBV6-2/TRBV6-3 | - | -
TGTGCCAGCAGTTCTCTAGCGGGATCTACCCATTCCTACAATGAGCAGTTCTTC | CASSSLAGSTHSYNEQFF | 18 | TRBJ2-1 | TRBV27 | - | TRBD2
TGCAGTGCTAGAGATTACAGGGACAGCTCCTATAATTCACCCCTCCACTTT | CSARDYRDSSYNSPLHF | 17 | TRBJ1-6 | TRBV20-1 | - | TRBD1
TGTGCCAGCAGCCCTCTCGGTCGCGGGGCCTTAGCAACTAATGAAAAACTGTTTTTT | CASSPLGRGALATNEKLFF | 19 | TRBJ1-4 | TRBV7-2 | few | -
TGTGCCAGCAGCGTTTCGGGGGCCGTCACAGATACGCAGTATTTT | CASSVSGAVTDTQYF | 15 | TRBJ2-3 | TRBV9 | few | -
TGTGCCAGCAGTTACTCGAGCACCTTAAGCTCCTACACAGATACGCAGTATTTT | CASSYSSTLSSYTDTQYF | 18 | TRBJ2-3 | TRBV6-5 | few | -
TGCAGCGTTCGGGGTTCCCAGAACACCGGGGAGCTGTTTTTT | CSVRGSQNTGELFF | 14 | TRBJ2-2 | TRBV29-1 | few | -
TGCGCCAGCAGCGCCCAGCCGGGACTTACTTACAATGAGCAGTTCTTC | CASSAQPGLTYNEQFF | 16 | TRBJ2-1 | TRBV5-1 | many | -
TGCAGTGCCCCCCGGCGGGGTACTGAAGCTTTCTTT | CSAPRRGTEAFF | 12 | TRBJ1-1 | TRBV20-1 | - | -
TGTGCCAGCAGTCGGACTAGCGCGAATGAGCAGTTCTTC | CASSRTSANEQFF | 13 | TRBJ2-1 | TRBV9 | few | TRBD2
TGTGCCAGCAGTTACTCGACGCGGTACGAGCAGTACTTC | CASSYSTRYEQYF | 13 | TRBJ2-7 | TRBV6-5 | few | -
TGTGTCACCCATACAGATACGCAGTATTTT | CVTHTDTQYF | 10 | TRBJ2-3 | TRBV7-3 | once | -
TGTGCCAGCAGCCCCCGGCCTGGCCTAGAAAAACTGTTTTTT | CASSPRPGLEKLFF | 14 | TRBJ1-4 | TRBV12-3/TRBV12-4 | - | -
TGCGCCAGCGCGAGGACTAGCTACTCCTACAATGAGCAGTTCTTC | CASARTSYSYNEQFF | 15 | TRBJ2-1 | TRBV4-3 | few | TRBD2